This TCR beta chain derives from a study of T cell responses to AZD1222 COVID-19 vaccine. Study conclusions and caveats: Unmutated variant regions reportedly attract nearly half of all spike-specific TCRs. Repertoires in all cases were sampled only once the peak T cell response had passed. The breadth and depth of Spike-specific TCRs increased once two AZD1222 doses had been given.

Second doses at about 4 or about 12 weeks were pooled. The junction had 9 bases not matched to a gene; V was cut back by 4 bases and J by 4 bases. Germline-derived CDR1 and CDR2 are LNHDA and SQIVND (reference sequence). The length of the CDR3 is 16 residues. With regard to this clone: What it recognizes is unknown.

Method: immunoSEQ multiplex PCR; TCRdb's copy keeps in-frame clones and lacks some. The repertoire holds 250,000 to 300,000 clones, with 94% as singletons. Sequencing was performed on peripheral blood, taken 28 days after the second AZD1222 dose. This clonotype was obtained from an adult who received the AZD1222 COVID-19 vaccine. The chain links TRBV19 to TRBJ1-3; 8 nucleotides line up with TRBD1. The CDR3 loop reads CASSTGQGGFGNTIYF. The DNA for the CDR3 is TGTGCCAGTAGTACAGGACAGGGAGGCTTCGGAAACACCATATATTTT.